This TCR beta chain comes out of a study of blood T cell repertoires in COVID-19. Across the study: Donors in the United States, Italy and Spain gave samples during acute or convalescent COVID-19. The cDNA or gDNA used as material had been derived from T cells, B-cell-depleted T cells, or PBMCs.

Per the study methods: By means of reference gene primer amplification, nucleated cell counts were estimated. Sequencing was performed with immunoSEQ multiplex PCR; in TCRdb, only in-frame clones are kept and a portion is missing. The V and J calls and clone size are taken from that table; D and trimming were inferred from the DNA. Of 65,000 to 85,000 clones detected, 80% to 90% appear once; the ten largest clones hold over 15%. Trimming removed 5 bases at V and 7 bases at J, with 15 bases between. The CDR3 extends over 15 amino acids. Per the germline V gene, CDR1 is SEHNR and CDR2 is FQNEAQ (reference sequence).

Sequencing input: peripheral blood. The gene calls are TRBV7-9 and TRBJ1-6, with D unresolved. This receptor was identified in an older woman with acute or convalescent COVID-19. The CDR3 here is CASSAQPMANSPLHF. The CDR3 bases are TGTGCCAGCAGCGCCCAACCCATGGCCAATTCACCCCTCCACTTT. The full variable domain, in which reference TRBV7-9 and TRBJ1-6 provide the parts outside the CDR3, is DTGVSQNPRHKITKRGQNVTFRCDPISEHNRLYWYRQTLGQGPEFLTYFQNEAQLEKSRLLSDRFSAERPKGSFSTLEIQRTEQGDSAMYLCASSAQPMANSPLHFGNGTRLTVT.